What follows describes a single T cell receptor (beta chain). Its antigen is not identified. This entry belongs to a study of cytomegalovirus exposure and HLA in healthy donors. About the study: A preliminary data release comprised roughly 80 million unique TCRs obtained from HLA-typed donors. Study conclusions and caveats: Looking again later, the authors saw that most CMV-associated TCR beta chains seemed HLA-restricted. A missense DCLRE1C variant was associated with V- and J-gene trimming of TCR beta chains in a later analysis, and an independent cohort replicated the association. HLA alleles showed associations with 15,000 to 20,000 TCR beta sequences in a later analysis, at a 0.05 false discovery rate.

CDR3 size: 11 residues. V shed 6 bases, J shed 8 bases, and the junction held 3 bases outside the gene matches. Germline loops: CDR1 MNHNS, CDR2 SASEGT. The PCR had 60 Vbeta and 13 Jbeta primers. Profiling relied on immunoSEQ multiplex PCR, and the TCRdb table lists in-frame clones only, not all of them. Of just over 25,000 clones listed, around 70% are singletons. The receptor's source is a woman aged 45-65 years in good health and CMV-seronegative. The rearrangement joins TRBV6-1 to TRBJ1-2; 7 nucleotides agree with TRBD1. The sequenced sample consisted of PBMCs. The DNA of the CDR3 is TGTGCCAGCAGCTACAGGGGCGGCTACACCTTC. Amino acid sequence: CASSYRGGYTF.